This T cell receptor (beta chain) originates from a study of T-cell memory formation after mild COVID-19. V lost 5 bases to trimming and J lost 5 bases; unmatched junction nucleotides: 4. The germline gives CDR1 MGHDK, CDR2 SYGVNS. This CDR3 has 14 residues. The study, taken as a whole, reports: Specificity for SARS-CoV-2 was not confirmed among the second-wave clones peaking on day 37. CD4+ contracting clones were mainly CM and EM; CD8+ ones, EMRA.

As for this clonotype: Its antigen is undetermined.

In TCRdb, the 5' RACE reads were re-called with MiXCR into one record per CDR3 protein. Of approximately 350,000 distinct CDR3 sequences in the sample, approximately 14% were seen once. This TCR came from a man younger than 30 who had mild COVID-19 (a few samples of this study predate the infection). Cell type and time point are not known. The J gene is TRBJ2-1, the V gene TRBV25-1; TRBD1 agrees at 9 bases. The sequenced sample was PBMCs or a T cell subset sorted from them (not recorded which). CDR3 bases: TGTGCCAGCAGTAAGGGACAGGGTAACAATGAGCAGTTCTTC. Translating it yields CASSKGQGNNEQFF. The variable domain in full, with the rest retrieved from reference TRBV25-1 and TRBJ2-1, is EADIYQTPRYLVIGTGKKITLECSQTMGHDKMYWYQQDPGMELHLIHYSYGVNSTEKGDLSSESTVSRIRTEHFPLTLESARPSHTSQYLCASSKGQGNNEQFFGPGTRLTVL.